A single sample is the source of the 24 T cell receptor beta chains below, sequenced in a study of blood T cell repertoires in COVID-19. The table came from immunoSEQ multiplex PCR; TCRdb's copy has only in-frame clones and leaves some out. The sample lists 450,000 to 500,000 clones, about 85% occurring once. Sequencing used PBMCs or T cells enriched from blood (not recorded which). Receptors were obtained from a woman aged 18 to 35 who had recovered from COVID-19.

V is TRBV14 and J is TRBJ1-2, with no clear D. V dropped 1 base and J dropped 7 bases, with 13 bases sitting between them. This CDR3 has 14 residues. Germline loops: CDR1 SGHDN, CDR2 FVKESK. In DNA, the CDR3 is TGTGCCAGCAGCCAAGCCGGGTCTTTCCGTGGCTACACCTTC. Amino acids: CASSQAGSFRGYTF.

V and J are TRBV10-1 and TRBJ2-7; D not resolved. The CDR3 spans 14 residues. The germline V gene encodes CDR1 WNHNN and CDR2 SYGVQD (reference sequence). The V end was cut by 0 bases, the J end by 7 bases, with 13 bases between. The CDR3: CASSESVGVMEQYF. CDR3 nucleotide sequence: TGCGCCAGCAGTGAGTCAGTTGGAGTCATGGAGCAGTACTTC.

The J gene is TRBJ2-2, the V gene TRBV7-2, with 8 bases identical to TRBD2. Germline loops: CDR1 SGHTA, CDR2 FQGNSA. The CDR3 is 17 amino acids. After removal of 6 bases from V and 3 bases from J, the junction contained 12 bases not matched to a gene. In nucleotides, the CDR3 is TGTGCCAGCAGACTAGCCCGAAGTAGCGGGGACACCGGGGAGCTGTTTTTT. Its protein product is CASRLARSSGDTGELFF.

This chain uses TRBV7-9 with TRBJ2-5; D perhaps matches TRBD1 (5 bases). The germline gives CDR1 SEHNR, CDR2 FQNEAQ (reference sequence). The CDR3 sequence is 15 residues long. Trimming removed 4 bases at V and 5 bases at J, with 17 bases between. Here the CDR3 DNA reads TGTGCCAGCAGCTCCACTACAGGTCACAGGGAGACCCAGTACTTC. This translates into CASSSTTGHRETQYF.

The V and J genes are TRBV2 and TRBJ1-1, with D maybe TRBD1 (5 bases). CDR3 length: 10 amino acids. Germline-derived CDR1 and CDR2 are SNHLY and FYNNEI. The germline V and J ends were trimmed by 9 bases and 7 bases, with 9 bases remaining between them. This CDR3 is CASAQGEAFF. The DNA of the CDR3 is TGTGCCAGTGCGCAGGGTGAAGCTTTCTTT.

The chain couples TRBV5-8 to TRBJ1-5; possibly TRBD1 for D (6 bases). V lost 4 bases to trimming and J lost 3 bases, with 11 bases between them. Per the germline V gene, CDR1 is SGHTS and CDR2 is YDEGEE. The CDR3 sequence is 14 residues long. The CDR3 reads CASSVQGYNQPQHF. In DNA, the CDR3 is TGTGCCAGCAGCGTACAGGGCTACAATCAGCCCCAGCATTTT.

This clone was seen a single time. One junction end disagrees with the germline gene, perhaps due to a read error. The chain is built from TRBV9 and TRBJ1-2; 11 bases agree with TRBD1. This CDR3 contains 13 residues. In germline, CDR1 is SGDLS, CDR2 YYNGEE. The CDR3 protein is CASRRTGGYGHTF. For the CDR3, the DNA is TGTGCCAGCAGGAGGACAGGGGGCTATGGCCACACCTTC.

The chain recombines TRBV7-7 with TRBJ2-5, with 7 bases aligning to TRBD1. This CDR3 comprises 13 residues. The junction had 3 bases not matched to a gene; V was cut back by 5 bases and J by 3 bases. Per germline, CDR1 SSHAT and CDR2 FNYEAQ (reference sequence). The CDR3 is CASSLGTEETQYF. CDR3 DNA sequence: TGTGCCAGCAGCCTCGGGACAGAAGAGACCCAGTACTTC. Filled out from reference TRBV7-7 and TRBJ2-5, the complete variable domain reads GAGVSQSPRYKVTKRGQDVTLRCDPISSHATLYWYQQALGQGPEFLTYFNYEAQPDKSGLPSDRFSAERPEGSISTLTIQRTEQRDSAMYRCASSLGTEETQYFGPGTRLLVL.

With respect to this clone: Germline is not matched at one junction end, which may reflect a read error. The CDR3 DNA reads TGTGCTAGCAGCTCAACAGGCAACGGCCTGGAGACCCAGTACTTC. Amino acid sequence: CASSSTGNGLETQYF. J is TRBJ2-5 and V is TRBV7-7; a weak D match, TRBD1 (5 bases). Germline V gives CDR1 SSHAT, CDR2 FNYEAQ (reference sequence). The CDR3 spans 15 residues.

This chain links TRBV28 with TRBJ1-6; possibly TRBD1 for D (5 bases). CDR1 is MDHEN and CDR2 is SYDVKM in the germline V gene. This CDR3 has 14 amino acids. Trimming took 5 bases from V and 8 from J, leaving 13 bases between them. CDR3 sequence reads: CASSPPGGDSPLHF. The DNA of the CDR3 is TGTGCCAGCAGTCCGCCGGGAGGGGATTCACCCCTCCACTTT.

The genes are TRBV10-3 and TRBJ2-1; 8 positions agree with TRBD2. V was clipped by 6 bases and J by 7 bases; unmatched bases: 14. The CDR3 extends over 16 amino acids. CDR1 is ENHRY and CDR2 is SYGVKD in the germline V gene. The CDR3 here is CAISRRSGTSDNEQFF. As DNA, the CDR3 is TGTGCCATCAGCCGGAGGTCCGGGACTAGTGATAATGAGCAGTTCTTC.

V gene TRBV28 combines with J gene TRBJ1-1, with D hard to call. Germline values: CDR1 MDHEN, CDR2 SYDVKM. V gave up 2 bases and J gave up 1 base, with 8 bases separating them. This CDR3 comprises 14 residues. CDR3 nucleotides: TGTGCCAGCAGTTTAACATCAAGGAACACTGAAGCTTTCTTT. This sequence encodes CASSLTSRNTEAFF.

The chain employs TRBV29-1 and TRBJ2-1; 11 bases align to TRBD1. Germline CDR1 reads SQVTM; CDR2 reads ANQGSEA. The CDR3 is 13 residues long. CDR3 loop: CSIGQGARSEQFF. The CDR3 nucleotides read TGCAGTATCGGACAGGGGGCGCGTAGTGAGCAGTTCTTC.

This clone was found a few times. This sample also contains other DNA sequences that code for the same CDR3. V usage is TRBV19 and J usage is TRBJ1-1, with D perhaps matching TRBD1 (6 bases). The CDR3 sequence is 13 residues long. The V gene's germline CDR1 is LNHDA and CDR2 SQIVND (reference sequence). V was trimmed by 4 bases and J by 0 bases, leaving 6 bases between them. CDR3 in DNA: TGTGCCAGTAGTAGGACAGTGAACACTGAAGCTTTCTTT. This encodes CASSRTVNTEAFF.

The V call is TRBV18, the J call TRBJ2-1, with 7 nucleotides matching TRBD1. V shed 3 bases and J 8 bases; nucleotides not matched to a gene: 19. The CDR3 covers 18 residues. CDR1 and CDR2 (germline): KGHSH, LQKENI. The CDR3, as DNA: TGTGCCAGCTCACCCCCCCCGATGACAGGGACCCACCTCGATGAGCAGTTCTTC. Amino acid sequence: CASSPPPMTGTHLDEQFF. The whole variable domain, filled in from reference TRBV18 and TRBJ2-1, reads NAGVMQNPRHLVRRRGQEARLRCSPMKGHSHVYWYRQLPEEGLKFMVYLQKENIIDESGMPKERFSAEFPKEGPSILRIQQVVRGDSAAYFCASSPPPMTGTHLDEQFFGPGTRLTVL.

The chain links TRBV5-5 to TRBJ2-7; D gene uncertain. CDR1 and CDR2 (germline): SGHKS, YYEKEE (reference sequence). V shed 4 bases and J shed 2 bases, with 19 bases lying between them. This CDR3 spans 16 amino acids. In nucleotides, the CDR3 is TGTGCCAGCAGCCCTAAATCCCCCTCGATAACCTACGAGCAGTACTTC. Its translation: CASSPKSPSITYEQYF.

The CDR3 DNA reads TGTGCCAGCAGCGCTAGCGGGGGCGCATCCTACGAGCAGTACTTC. It specifies CASSASGGASYEQYF. The V call is TRBV4-2, the J call TRBJ2-7, with TRBD2 matching over 10 bases. After removal of 5 bases from V and 1 base from J, the junction contained 5 bases not matched to a gene. Germline loops: CDR1 LGHNA, CDR2 YNFKEQ. The CDR3 is made up of 15 amino acids.

The rearrangement uses TRBV4-1 and TRBJ1-2; the match to TRBD1 covers 8 bases. This CDR3 has 14 amino acids. V trimming: 1 base; J trimming: 6 bases; junction bases outside the gene matches: 4. CDR1 is MGHRA and CDR2 is YSYEKL in the germline V gene. The CDR3, as DNA: TGCGCCAGCAGCCAAGCCGACAGGGGCGATGGCTACACCTTC. This encodes CASSQADRGDGYTF.

This clone was seen once. The chain carries TRBV18 and TRBJ1-2; 12 bases agree with TRBD1. Per germline, CDR1 KGHSH and CDR2 LQKENI. The V segment lost 3 bases and the J segment 8 bases; nucleotides outside the gene matches: 10. There are 16 residues in the CDR3. The CDR3 DNA reads TGTGCCAGCTCACCTCCGGGACAGGGGGCAACGGAGGGCTACACCTTC. Translation: CASSPPGQGATEGYTF.

The chain employs TRBV30 and TRBJ1-6; perhaps TRBD1 as D (5 bases). The CDR3 consists of 14 residues. Germline-derived CDR1 and CDR2 are GTSNPN and SVGIG (reference sequence). V lost 4 bases and J lost 7, with 14 bases in between. The CDR3: CAWIEGEWNSPLHF. As DNA, the CDR3 is TGTGCCTGGATCGAAGGGGAATGGAATTCACCCCTCCACTTT.

CDR3 in amino acids: CATRTGGTGELFF. The DNA for the CDR3 is TGTGCCACCCGGACAGGGGGCACCGGGGAGCTGTTTTTT. The chain links TRBV28 to TRBJ2-2; 10 nucleotides align to TRBD1. There are 13 residues in the CDR3. The V and J ends lost 10 bases and 4 bases, in that order; junction bases with no gene match: 3. Germline CDR1 reads MDHEN; CDR2 reads SYDVKM.

V and J are TRBV5-1 and TRBJ2-6; 7 bases align to TRBD1. Trimming at V came to 4 bases and at J to 1 base, leaving 8 bases not matched to a gene. The CDR3 extends over 17 amino acids. CDR1 is SGHRS and CDR2 is YFSETQ in the germline V gene. As DNA, the CDR3 is TGCGCCAGCAGCGCCGGACAGGCCCTGTCTGGGGCCAACGTCCTGACTTTC. It is translated as CASSAGQALSGANVLTF.

The J gene is TRBJ2-3, the V gene TRBV19; TRBD2 is a possible D gene (6 bases). CDR3 size: 13 residues. The germline V and J ends were trimmed by 4 bases and 6 bases, with 11 bases remaining between them. In germline, CDR1 is LNHDA, CDR2 SQIVND (reference sequence). In nucleotides, the CDR3 is TGTGCCAGTAGTAGGACTAACGGGGATACGCAGTATTTT. This sequence encodes CASSRTNGDTQYF.

The rearrangement uses TRBV7-8 and TRBJ1-5; 10 bases agree with TRBD1. J lost 1 base, V lost 5 bases, and 11 bases had no gene match. From germline, CDR1 is SGHVS and CDR2 FQNEAQ. The CDR3 runs 18 residues. The chain's CDR3 is CASSGGTGDLRSNQPQHF. DNA of the CDR3: TGTGCCAGCAGCGGCGGGACAGGGGATCTTAGGAGCAATCAGCCCCAGCATTTT.